The 7 T cell receptor beta chains below all came from one sample that was sequenced in a study of shared clonotypes between healthy human individuals. Some clones are missing from TCRdb's copy, which holds only in-frame ones; the method was immunoSEQ multiplex PCR. The repertoire holds under 2,500,000 clones, with nearly 97% as singletons. The sample comprised naive CD4+ T cells sorted from blood. The subset denotes: CD45RA+ positively selected. These receptors were collected from a man aged 18 to 30 in good health.

Worth noting for this clone: The same CDR3 also results from other DNA sequences found in this sample. This chain links TRBV2 with TRBJ1-1; D not resolved. The CDR3 is made up of 13 amino acids. Germline CDR1 reads SNHLY; CDR2 reads FYNNEI. Trimming pared 8 bases from V and 1 base from J, leaving 11 bases between. This chain's CDR3 is CASSLEGNTEAFF. The CDR3 DNA follows: TGTGCCAGCTCACTGGAGGGGAACACTGAAGCTTTCTTT.

This clone was seen just once. The chain uses TRBV28 and TRBJ1-1; D might be TRBD1 (5 bases). The CDR3 totals 14 residues. Germline V gene data show CDR1 as MDHEN and CDR2 as SYDVKM. Trimming left V 6 bases short and J 3 bases short, with 14 bases between. The CDR3 DNA reads as TGTGCCAGCAGGCCCTCGACAGCGTACACTGAAGCTTTCTTT. Protein product: CASRPSTAYTEAFF.

The genes are TRBV7-2 and TRBJ2-3, with 7 nucleotides matching TRBD1. Germline CDR1 reads SGHTA; CDR2 reads FQGNSA. V lost 2 bases to trimming and J lost 4 bases; unmatched junction nucleotides: 6. The CDR3 is 15 residues long. CDR3 amino acids: CASSLYGTDADTQYF. The CDR3 DNA follows: TGTGCCAGCAGCTTATATGGGACAGATGCAGATACGCAGTATTTT.

This chain links TRBV5-1 with TRBJ1-2; D uncertain. Per the germline V gene, CDR1 is SGHRS and CDR2 is YFSETQ. This CDR3 contains 16 residues. V was pared by 0 bases and J by 2 bases, with 14 bases between. The CDR3 nucleotides read TGCGCCAGCAGCTTGGGTTCGATTCTCCGAAACTATGGCTACACCTTC. This encodes CASSLGSILRNYGYTF.

Remarks on this clone: This sample includes further DNA sequences coding for the same CDR3. V usage is TRBV5-6 and J usage is TRBJ1-3; TRBD1 might be the D (5 bases). Looked up from germline, CDR1 is SGHDT and CDR2 is YYEEEE. The CDR3 covers 15 residues. Trimming shortened V by 2 bases and J by 0 bases, and 9 bases separated the two germline ends. Here the CDR3 DNA reads TGTGCCAGCAGCTTTCGGGGGAGCTCTGGAAACACCATATATTTT. Translated: CASSFRGSSGNTIYF.

This chain connects TRBV6-5 to TRBJ2-1; 7 bases map to TRBD2. CDR1 is MNHEY, CDR2 SVGAGI, per germline. This CDR3 is built from 15 residues. Trimming cost V 4 bases and J 1 base; bases outside gene matches: 4. The CDR3 spells CASSFGGVSYNEQFF. Here the CDR3 DNA reads TGTGCCAGCAGTTTTGGGGGGGTTTCCTACAATGAGCAGTTCTTC.

The V gene is TRBV10-2, the J gene TRBJ2-7; the D gene could be TRBD1 or TRBD2 (5 bases each). Germline values: CDR1 WSHSY, CDR2 SAAADI. The CDR3 covers 13 residues. V was shortened by 2 bases and J by 3 bases, with 8 bases between the two germline ends. This CDR3 is CASSERDGYEQYF. For the CDR3, the DNA is TGCGCCAGCAGTGAGAGGGACGGCTACGAGCAGTACTTC.